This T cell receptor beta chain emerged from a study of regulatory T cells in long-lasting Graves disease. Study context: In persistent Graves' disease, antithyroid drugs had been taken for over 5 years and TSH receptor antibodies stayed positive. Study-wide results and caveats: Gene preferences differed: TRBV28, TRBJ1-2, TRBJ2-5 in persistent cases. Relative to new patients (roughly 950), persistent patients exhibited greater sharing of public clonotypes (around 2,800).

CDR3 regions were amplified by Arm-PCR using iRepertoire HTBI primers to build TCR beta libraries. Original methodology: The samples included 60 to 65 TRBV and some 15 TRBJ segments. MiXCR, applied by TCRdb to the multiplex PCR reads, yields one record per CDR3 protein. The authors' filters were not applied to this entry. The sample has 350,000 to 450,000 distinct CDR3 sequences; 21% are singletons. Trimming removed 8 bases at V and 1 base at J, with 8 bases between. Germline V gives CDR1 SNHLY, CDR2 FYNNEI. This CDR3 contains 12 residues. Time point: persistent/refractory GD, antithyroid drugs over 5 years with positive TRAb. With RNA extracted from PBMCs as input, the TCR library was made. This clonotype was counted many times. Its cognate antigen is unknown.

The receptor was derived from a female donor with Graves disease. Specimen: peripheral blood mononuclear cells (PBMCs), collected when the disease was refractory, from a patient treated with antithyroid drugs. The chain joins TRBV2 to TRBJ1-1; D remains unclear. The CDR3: CASRPQNTEAFF. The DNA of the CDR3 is TGTGCCAGCCGACCCCAGAACACTGAAGCTTTCTTT.